This T cell receptor beta chain was recorded in a study of response to subunit inactivated influenza vaccine. In the case of this clonotype: Its antigen is unknown.

Study-wide results and limits: The authors suggested that every seasonal influenza vaccination recruits few new T cells.

The CDR3 extends over 14 amino acids. CDR1 DFQATT and CDR2 SNEGSKA come from the germline V gene (reference sequence). With V trimmed by 6 bases and J by 5 bases, 11 bases remained unmatched. TCRdb independently ran MiXCR on the RT-PCR reads; one entry per CDR3 protein. The data contain 400,000 to 650,000 distinct CDR3 sequences, around 7.7% of them singletons. The sequencing used PBMCs from blood, collected around 2 years after vaccination. The source of this sequence is a man aged 50 to 69 who received an inactivated influenza vaccine. The rearrangement uses TRBV20-1 and TRBJ2-7; 9 positions match TRBD2. CDR3 sequence: CSAGAGGPRHEQYF. In DNA form, the CDR3 reads TGCAGTGCAGGTGCGGGGGGGCCTCGGCACGAGCAGTACTTC.